The rows below give T cell receptor beta chains drawn from one sample of a study of cytotoxic CD8 clonotypes in ibrutinib-treated CLL. Sequencing used immunoSEQ multiplex PCR; TCRdb keeps in-frame clones, though not all of them. The sample carries some 130,000 clones, around four fifths recorded once. Sequences were derived from PBMCs, sampled after 24 months of ibrutinib treatment. The receptors originated from a human donor with chronic lymphocytic leukemia. Both conserved end residues are part of each CDR3. Each record gives: J gene, D gene, clone size, V gene, CDR3 protein, CDR3 DNA. D genes are given only for firm matches. The size entry is marked missing in some rows and otherwise reads once, few, many or a size class.

J: TRBJ2-7; D: .; size: .; V: TRBV11-2; CDR3: CASSLGGVRGPSYEQYF; DNA: TGTGCCAGCAGCTTAGGTGGCGTGAGGGGTCCCTCCTACGAGCAGTACTTC
J: TRBJ1-5; D: .; size: .; V: TRBV7-2; CDR3: CASSFGGERGNQPQHF; DNA: TGTGCCAGCAGCTTCGGCGGTGAGCGTGGCAATCAGCCCCAGCATTTT
J: TRBJ2-5; D: .; size: .; V: TRBV21-1; CDR3: CASSKKRGHLVQYF; DNA: TGTGCCAGCAGCAAAAAAAGGGGACACCTAGTCCAGTACTTC
J: TRBJ1-1; D: .; size: .; V: TRBV7-2; CDR3: CASSSNVGYTEAFF; DNA: TGTGCCAGCAGCTCAAACGTGGGGTACACTGAAGCTTTCTTT
J: TRBJ2-1; D: .; size: .; V: TRBV5-8; CDR3: CASSSGFSSYNEQFF; DNA: TGTGCCAGCAGCTCCGGGTTCAGCTCCTACAATGAGCAGTTCTTC
J: TRBJ2-1; D: .; size: .; V: TRBV10-3; CDR3: CAISAGNEQFF; DNA: TGTGCCATCAGTGCCGGGAATGAGCAGTTCTTC
J: TRBJ2-2; D: .; size: once; V: TRBV28; CDR3: CASSSLGRRGITGELFF; DNA: TGTGCCAGCAGTTCCCTAGGGCGTAGGGGTATCACCGGGGAGCTGTTTTTT
J: TRBJ1-2; D: .; size: .; V: TRBV6-1; CDR3: CASSDYFGDGYTF; DNA: TGTGCCAGCAGTGACTATTTTGGGGATGGCTACACCTTC
J: TRBJ2-2; D: .; size: .; V: TRBV5-1; CDR3: CASSLGQGGTGELFF; DNA: TGCGCCAGCAGCTTAGGACAGGGAGGGACCGGGGAGCTGTTTTTT
J: TRBJ2-5; D: .; size: .; V: TRBV7-9; CDR3: CASSLTSGMWSQETQYF; DNA: TGTGCCAGCAGCTTAACCAGCGGTATGTGGTCTCAAGAGACCCAGTACTTC
J: TRBJ1-6; D: .; size: .; V: TRBV5-1; CDR3: CASSLGQIYNSPLHF; DNA: TGCGCCAGCAGCTTGGGACAGATATATAATTCACCCCTCCACTTT
J: TRBJ1-6; D: .; size: .; V: TRBV28; CDR3: CASRGRRSPLHF; DNA: TGTGCCAGCAGGGGGCGTAGGTCACCCCTCCACTTT
J: TRBJ1-4; D: TRBD1; size: .; V: TRBV5-6; CDR3: CASSVGQGREKLFF; DNA: TGTGCCAGCAGCGTGGGACAGGGTCGGGAAAAACTGTTTTTT
J: TRBJ1-1; D: .; size: .; V: TRBV7-2; CDR3: CASSSQGRTEAFF; DNA: TGTGCCAGCAGCTCTCAGGGTAGGACTGAAGCTTTCTTT
J: TRBJ1-2; D: .; size: .; V: TRBV5-5; CDR3: CASSLEPGRGYGYTF; DNA: TGTGCCAGCAGCTTGGAGCCGGGGCGCGGCTATGGCTACACCTTC
J: TRBJ2-1; D: .; size: .; V: TRBV5-1; CDR3: CASSLVSGDEQFF; DNA: TGCGCCAGCAGCTTGGTTTCAGGGGATGAGCAGTTCTTC
J: TRBJ1-2; D: TRBD1; size: .; V: TRBV29-1; CDR3: CSVERQGDENYGYTF; DNA: TGCAGCGTTGAACGACAGGGGGACGAGAACTATGGCTACACCTTC
J: TRBJ1-6; D: .; size: .; V: TRBV5-5; CDR3: CASSPGGGSYNSPLHF; DNA: TGTGCCAGCAGCCCGGGTGGGGGCTCCTATAATTCACCCCTCCACTTT
J: TRBJ2-7; D: .; size: once; V: TRBV9; CDR3: CASSPSQTSYEQYF; DNA: TGTGCCAGCAGCCCGTCTCAGACCTCCTACGAGCAGTACTTC
J: TRBJ2-2; D: .; size: .; V: TRBV5-6; CDR3: CASSSTTGLESYTGELFF; DNA: TGTGCCAGCAGCTCCACTACAGGGTTGGAGTCGTACACCGGGGAGCTGTTTTTT
J: TRBJ1-1; D: TRBD1; size: .; V: TRBV5-1; CDR3: CASRVGTVMNTEAFF; DNA: TGCGCCAGCAGGGTGGGGACAGTAATGAACACTGAAGCTTTCTTT
J: TRBJ2-3; D: TRBD1; size: once; V: TRBV7-3; CDR3: CASSLGTGILDTQYF; DNA: TGTGCCAGCAGCTTAGGGACAGGGATTTTGGATACGCAGTATTTT
J: TRBJ2-2; D: TRBD2; size: .; V: TRBV7-3; CDR3: CASSLIAGGGELFF; DNA: TGTGCCAGCAGCTTAATAGCGGGAGGCGGGGAGCTGTTTTTT
J: TRBJ2-7; D: .; size: .; V: TRBV21-1; CDR3: CASTDYEQYF; DNA: TGTGCCAGCACCGATTACGAGCAGTACTTC
J: TRBJ1-1; D: TRBD1; size: .; V: TRBV4-1; CDR3: CASRTTGGTEAFF; DNA: TGCGCCAGCCGGACGACAGGGGGCACTGAAGCTTTCTTT
J: TRBJ1-1; D: .; size: .; V: TRBV4-3; CDR3: CASSQDSGTEAFF; DNA: TGCGCCAGCAGCCAAGATTCCGGGACTGAAGCTTTCTTT
J: TRBJ1-2; D: .; size: .; V: TRBV7-9; CDR3: CASSQEGYGYTF; DNA: TGTGCCAGCAGCCAGGAGGGATATGGCTACACCTTC
J: TRBJ2-1; D: .; size: .; V: TRBV5-1; CDR3: CASRLGSNEQFF; DNA: TGCGCCAGCCGCCTGGGAAGCAATGAGCAGTTCTTC
J: TRBJ2-7; D: .; size: .; V: TRBV18; CDR3: CASSLEQGGAYEQYF; DNA: TGTGCCAGCTCACTAGAACAGGGAGGTGCCTACGAGCAGTACTTC